Described below is a single TCR beta chain sequence and its context. Enrollment of patients from Seattle took place during active infection, with longitudinal follow-up. These data come from a study of blood T cell repertoires in COVID-19. There are 15 residues in the CDR3. V lost 3 bases to trimming and J lost 0 bases; unmatched junction nucleotides: 1. Germline V gene data show CDR1 as LGHDT and CDR2 as YNNKEL (reference sequence). In the authors' methods: The assay estimated nucleated cells by amplifying reference gene primers. The table came from immunoSEQ multiplex PCR; TCRdb's copy has only in-frame clones and leaves some out. V, J and clone size are those of that table, while D and trimming were read from the DNA. The table includes approximately 500,000 clones, nearly 90% detected once.

The sequence was collected from a man aged 18 to 35 with COVID-19, enrolled during active disease. The source material was peripheral blood. The chain is built from TRBV3-1 (or the pseudogene TRBV3-2) and TRBJ1-1; 10 nucleotides line up with TRBD1. CDR3 loop: CASSQGQGLNTEAFF. Written as DNA, the CDR3 is TGTGCCAGCAGCCAGGGACAGGGGTTGAACACTGAAGCTTTCTTT.